The T cell receptor beta chain under discussion was sequenced for a study of shared clonotypes between healthy human individuals. Some clones are missing from TCRdb's copy, which holds only in-frame ones; the method was immunoSEQ multiplex PCR. The sample shows about 330,000 clones, about nine tenths of them seen only once. The V end lost 2 bases, the J end lost 2 bases, and 14 bases lay between the germline ends. The CDR3 length is 15 residues. Germline-derived CDR1 and CDR2 are SGHTS and YDEGEE. This TCR came from a man aged 18 to 29 in good health. V and J are TRBV5-8 and TRBJ2-7; D possibly corresponds to TRBD1 (7 bases). Sequenced: memory CD8+ T cells sorted from blood. Subset indicated: CD45RO+ cells pooled with CCR7-negative TemRA cells. CDR3 amino acids: CASSFGGTATYEQYF. The CDR3 DNA reads as TGTGCCAGCAGCTTCGGCGGGACAGCGACCTACGAGCAGTACTTC.